A single sample gave rise to the 7 T cell receptor beta chains below, sequenced in a study of T cell responses to AZD1222 COVID-19 vaccine. Sequencing was performed with immunoSEQ multiplex PCR; in TCRdb, only in-frame clones are kept and a portion is missing. The table records 100,000 or so clones, about four fifths of them present only once. Specimen: peripheral blood, collected on day 0 of AZD1222 vaccination. All receptors derive from an adult in good health.

This chain uses TRBV10-3 with TRBJ2-7, with D perhaps matching TRBD2 (6 bases). Between the trimmed V and J ends, which lost 9 bases and 5 bases, there was a span of 23 bases. The CDR3 contains 15 residues. Germline assignment: CDR1 ENHRY and CDR2 SYGVKD. CDR3 sequence: CAMMIGTPRRDEQYF. The CDR3 nucleotides are TGTGCCATGATGATAGGGACTCCCCGAAGGGACGAGCAGTACTTC.

The chain recombines TRBV7-6 with TRBJ2-1; 9 bases are shared with TRBD2. The CDR3 sequence is 15 residues long. Germline loops: CDR1 SGHVS, CDR2 FNYEAQ. V shed 1 base, J shed 10 bases, and the junction held 8 bases outside the gene matches. CDR3 DNA sequence: TGTGCCAGCAGCTTAGTGGGACTAGCTGTCGGAGAGCAGTTCTTC. Protein: CASSLVGLAVGEQFF.

This sequence joins TRBV7-8 and TRBJ2-7; D is unclear. Looked up from germline, CDR1 is SGHVS and CDR2 is FQNEAQ. Between the trimmed V and J ends, which lost 1 base and 4 bases, there was a span of 11 bases. The CDR3 is 14 amino acids. The CDR3 bases are TGTGCCAGCAGCTTAGTTAGTAAGCTTTACGAGCAGTACTTC. It is translated as CASSLVSKLYEQYF.

The chain carries TRBV5-6 and TRBJ1-1, with D unclear. The CDR3 contains 13 residues. CDR1 and CDR2 (germline): SGHDT, YYEEEE. The V end was cut by 4 bases, the J end by 2 bases, with 9 bases between. The CDR3 protein is CASSTTANTEAFF. CDR3 coding DNA: TGTGCCAGCAGCACCACGGCCAACACTGAAGCTTTCTTT.

V gene TRBV9 combines with J gene TRBJ2-7; D possibly matches TRBD1 or TRBD2 (5 bases each). The V end was cut by 4 bases, the J end by 0 bases, with 14 bases between. CDR1 and CDR2 (germline): SGDLS, YYNGEE. The CDR3 is made up of 15 amino acids. The CDR3 nucleotides are TGTGCCAGCAGCCCGAGGGGTCCCAGCTCCTACGAGCAGTACTTC. Its translation: CASSPRGPSSYEQYF.

V usage is TRBV19 and J usage is TRBJ1-5; unclear D gene. CDR3 length: 14 amino acids. Germline CDR1 and CDR2: LNHDA and SQIVND (reference sequence). V lost 3 bases, J lost 3 bases, and 9 bases lay in between. CDR3 DNA: TGTGCCAGTAGTATTGGACGGGTCAATCAGCCCCAGCATTTT. Translation: CASSIGRVNQPQHF.

This chain uses TRBV5-1 with TRBJ2-7, with D maybe TRBD2 (5 bases). The CDR3 covers 14 residues. V was pared by 0 bases and J by 2 bases, with 9 bases between. Germline assignment: CDR1 SGHRS and CDR2 YFSETQ. The CDR3 spells CASSLAAGAYEQYF. CDR3 coding DNA: TGCGCCAGCAGCTTGGCCGCCGGGGCCTACGAGCAGTACTTC.